This TCR beta chain appears in the sequencing data of a study of T cell repertoires in cytomegalovirus infection (dated by TCRdb to between 2018 and 2021). A note on the overall study: Peptide stimulations targeted recently identified HLA-C-restricted CMV epitopes, whose presentation resists viral immunomodulation, together with well-studied HLA-B-restricted epitopes. Because public TCR beta signatures pointed to carriage of CMV infection together with the matching HLA type, the HLA type of each donor mattered for the analysis.

This clonotype has at least ten counts. Its antigen is still unknown. No qualities accompany the bases; no much larger clone lies one base away. This specimen's treatment or condition label, interpreted: in vitro stimulation with specific CMV peptide epitopes to enrich CMV-specific T cells. The reads were generated on an Illumina HiSeq 1500. TCRdb reran the public reads through fastp at Q25 and MiXCR, keeping productive beta chains. Rows with a matching CDR3 protein are joined into one entry that keeps the most common DNA and genes. For this sample the table gives about 770,000 distinct CDR3 sequences, of which just under 30% were detected only once. The ten most abundant clones make up less than 15% of the sample. CDR1 SEHNR and CDR2 FQNEAQ are derived from the germline V gene (reference sequence). The CDR3 spans 13 residues, from the cysteine through the phenylalanine. The CDR3 DNA has 39 bases and is translated from base 1. The V end loses 1 base and the J end loses 7 bases, and a stretch of 8 bases separates them.

The research as a whole found: Cumulative frequency of public TCR beta family members discriminated carriers of CMV infection plus the relevant HLA type in this cohort and an independent approximately 350-donor cohort. The ex vivo response was dominated by HLA-C-restricted CMV-specific TCR beta clonotypes, which also provided the single most frequent clonotype in two of eight donors.

This TCR was recovered from a human donor in good health (CMV status not recorded). Some clones in this sample may be carry-over from other donors' samples. The rearrangement combines TRBV7-9 with TRBJ2-1; no D segment can be confidently identified. Source: cultured CD8+ T cells from PBMCs, taken from culture after CMV antigen stimulation. DNA sequence: TGTGCCAGCAGCTTAGATCTAGGGAATGAGCAGTTCTTC. Its protein reads: CASSLDLGNEQFF.